This T cell receptor (beta chain) was recovered during a study of blood T cell repertoires in COVID-19 (dated by TCRdb to the early 2020s). About the study as a whole: Collaborator samples came from the United States, Italy and Spain and covered acute and convalescent phases of COVID-19. The material from the prospective study consisted of cDNA or gDNA derived from T cells, B-cell-depleted T cells, or PBMCs. Subjects who had been exposed to COVID-19, were actively infected with it, or had recovered from it provided the deeply sampled blood TCRbeta repertoires that made up the dataset. The repertoires were released in a freely available public database intended as a resource for research on the immune response to SARS-CoV-2. Samples were obtained from the ongoing ImmuneRACE study (first 160 participants) and from over 1,000 subjects provided by 6 global collaborators. Sample metadata almost always included a de-identified subject ID, COVID-19 status, age in years and sex. Where HLA class I and class II types were available, the types were taken from metadata supplied by the sample provider, not from assay-based typing.

A word on this clone: Its specific antigen is unknown. Per-base qualities were not stored, and no clone one base away is much larger.

What the study reported, not specific to this receptor: The quantity of clinical and demographic metadata differed by source and by participant and was supplied without curation.

TCRbeta CDR3 regions were amplified from genomic DNA by means of the immunoSEQ Assay, a bias-controlled multiplex PCR. In the original analysis: The number of nucleated cells in each sample was estimated by amplification of reference gene primers within the assay. To quantify the absolute abundance of each unique TCRbeta CDR3 rearrangement, sequence reads were collapsed and filtered. Productive Simpson clonality was computed per sample as the square root of Simpson's diversity index over productive rearrangements. This is the immuneACCESS table as TCRdb keeps it, with only in-frame sequences that have V and J called. A part of the clones is gone; compared with another copy, unresolved V genes explain less than half, and the rest is unexplained. V and J calls and clone size are as listed in that table; D and trimming were resolved from the DNA. This sample comprises roughly 290,000 clones, around nine tenths of them detected only once. The ten top clones hold around 0.84% of the sample.

The collaborating institutions used their own protocols to collect whole blood in K2EDTA tubes. For TCRbeta analysis, collaborators shipped samples as frozen whole blood, isolated PBMCs, or DNA extracted from either of those sample types. Input material: peripheral blood. The receptor was derived from a man aged 25-45 years with acute or convalescent COVID-19.

The nucleotides are TGTGCCAGCAGTCAGGTCCCCATGAATGAGCAGTTCTTC. This codes for CASSQVPMNEQFF. The V and J genes are TRBV2 and TRBJ2-1; the D gene cannot be resolved reliably. CDR1 and CDR2, looked up from the germline V gene, are SNHLY and FYNNEI. Taken from cysteine to phenylalanine, the CDR3 has 13 residues. Just the 39-base CDR3 DNA is kept, in frame starting at base 1. V drops 5 bases and J drops 7 bases, leaving 12 bases in between.